The clone carrying this TCR beta chain turned up a few times. Its antigen is not known. It was via CD45RO/CCR7/CD25/CD127/CD95/CD27 that CD4+ naive, central memory, regulatory and stem cell-like memory cells were sorted. Reverse transcribing all isolated RNA meant expressed TCRB transcripts were sequenced. Data came from immunoSEQ multiplex PCR; TCRdb stores just in-frame clones and leaves some out. The sample has roughly 240,000 clones; approximately 25% are singletons. V was clipped by 5 bases and J by 1 base, with 9 bases between them. Germline values: CDR1 SGHRS, CDR2 YFSETQ. The CDR3 contains 13 residues. This entry belongs to a study of beta chain features in type 1 diabetes. Whole-study results and caveats: More deletions and fewer insertions at VDJ junctions were found in patients with type 1 diabetes. Moderately but significantly shorter TCRB CDR3s were found in Type 1 diabetes patients in all four CD4+ subsets.

V usage is TRBV5-1 and J usage is TRBJ1-1; a weak D match, TRBD1 (6 bases). The receptor's source is a woman younger than 45 with type 1 diabetes. Source material: naive CD4+ T cells from blood. The CDR3: CASRGGENTEAFF. The CDR3, as DNA: TGCGCCAGCAGAGGGGGAGAGAACACTGAAGCTTTCTTT. Together with reference TRBV5-1 and TRBJ1-1, the CDR3 gives the full variable domain: KAGVTQTPRYLIKTRGQQVTLSCSPISGHRSVSWYQQTPGQGLQFLFEYFSETQRNKGNFPGRFSGRQFSNSRSEMNVSTLELGDSALYLCASRGGENTEAFFGQGTRLTVV.